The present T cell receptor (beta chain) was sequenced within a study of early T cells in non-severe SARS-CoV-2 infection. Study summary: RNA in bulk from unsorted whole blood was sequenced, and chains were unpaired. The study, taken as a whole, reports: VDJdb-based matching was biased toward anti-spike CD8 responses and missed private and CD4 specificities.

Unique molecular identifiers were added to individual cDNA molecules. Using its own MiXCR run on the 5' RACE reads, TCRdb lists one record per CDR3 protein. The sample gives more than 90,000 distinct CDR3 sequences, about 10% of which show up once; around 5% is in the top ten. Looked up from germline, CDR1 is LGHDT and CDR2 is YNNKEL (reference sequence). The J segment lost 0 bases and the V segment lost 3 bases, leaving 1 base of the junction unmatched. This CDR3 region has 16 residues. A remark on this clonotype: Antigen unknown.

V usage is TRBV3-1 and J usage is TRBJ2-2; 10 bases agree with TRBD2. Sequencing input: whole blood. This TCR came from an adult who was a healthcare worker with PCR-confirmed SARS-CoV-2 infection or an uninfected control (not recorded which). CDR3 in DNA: TGTGCCAGCAGCCATGGACTAGCGGCGAACACCGGGGAGCTGTTTTTT. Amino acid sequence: CASSHGLAANTGELFF.